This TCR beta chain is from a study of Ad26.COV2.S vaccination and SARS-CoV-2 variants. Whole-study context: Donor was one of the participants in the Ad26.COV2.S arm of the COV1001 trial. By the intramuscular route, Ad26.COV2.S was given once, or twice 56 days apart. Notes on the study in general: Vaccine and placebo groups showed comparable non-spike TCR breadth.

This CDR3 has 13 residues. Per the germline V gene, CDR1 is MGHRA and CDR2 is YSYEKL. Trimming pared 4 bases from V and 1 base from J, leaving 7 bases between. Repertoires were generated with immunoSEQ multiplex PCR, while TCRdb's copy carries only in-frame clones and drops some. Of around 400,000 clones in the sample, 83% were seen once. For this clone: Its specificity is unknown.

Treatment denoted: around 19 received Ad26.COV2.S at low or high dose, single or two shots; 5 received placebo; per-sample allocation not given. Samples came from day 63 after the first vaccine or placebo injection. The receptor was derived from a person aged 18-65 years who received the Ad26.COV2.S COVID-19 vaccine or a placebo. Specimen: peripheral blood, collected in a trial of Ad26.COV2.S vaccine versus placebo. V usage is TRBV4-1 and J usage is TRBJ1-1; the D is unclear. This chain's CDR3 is CASSLARNTEAFF. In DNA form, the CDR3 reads TGCGCCAGCAGCCTTGCCAGGAACACTGAAGCTTTCTTT.